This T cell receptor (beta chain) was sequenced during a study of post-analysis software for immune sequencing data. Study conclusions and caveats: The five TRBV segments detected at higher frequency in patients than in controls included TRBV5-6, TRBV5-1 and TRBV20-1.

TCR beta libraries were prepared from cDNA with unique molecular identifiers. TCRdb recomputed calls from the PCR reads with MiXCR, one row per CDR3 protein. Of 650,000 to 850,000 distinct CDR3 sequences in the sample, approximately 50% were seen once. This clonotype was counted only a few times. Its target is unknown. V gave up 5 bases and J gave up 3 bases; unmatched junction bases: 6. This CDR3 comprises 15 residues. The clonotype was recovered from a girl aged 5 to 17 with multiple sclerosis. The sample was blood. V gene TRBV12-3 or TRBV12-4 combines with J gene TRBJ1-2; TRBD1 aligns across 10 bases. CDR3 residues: CASSPDRGRHYGYTF. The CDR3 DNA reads TGTGCCAGCAGTCCCGACAGGGGGCGTCACTATGGCTACACCTTC.